This T cell receptor beta chain comes out of a study of cytomegalovirus exposure and HLA in healthy donors. All donors participated as healthy donors of bone marrow. Researchers ran the PCR with 60 Vbeta and 13 Jbeta primers. The data were produced by immunoSEQ multiplex PCR, yet TCRdb's version contains in-frame clones alone and is incomplete. Here the sample spans about 160,000 clones, roughly 83% being singletons. Germline lookup yields CDR1 MRHNA and CDR2 SNTAGT. After removal of 4 bases from V and 5 bases from J, the junction contained 3 bases not matched to a gene. CDR3 length: 14 amino acids. Notes on the study in general: The investigators catalogued 150 to 200 TCR beta chains as cytomegalovirus-associated.

Concerning this clone itself: Its antigen is not known.

This TCR was recovered from a human donor in good health. Sequencing was done on a sample of PBMCs. The chain is built from TRBV6-4 and TRBJ2-1, with 9 bases that match TRBD2. The CDR3 spells CASSVTSGHNEQFF. In DNA, the CDR3 is TGTGCCAGCAGTGTAACTAGCGGGCACAATGAGCAGTTCTTC.